This T cell receptor beta chain is drawn from a study of blood T cell repertoires in COVID-19. Whole-study context: Sample material is recorded as cDNA or gDNA derived from T cells, B-cell-depleted T cells, or PBMCs.

Everyone who took part was 18 to 89 years old, and they came from 24 US areas. Recovered Cohort 3 donors showed two negative PCRs, clearance, or symptom resolution. The CDR3 covers 15 residues. Germline V gene lookup returns CDR1 MNHEY and CDR2 SMNVEV (reference sequence). Trimming left V 5 bases short and J 5 bases short, with 18 bases between. Original data processing: Amplifying reference gene primers gave estimates of nucleated cell counts. Assay used: immunoSEQ multiplex PCR; TCRdb lists only in-frame clones, some missing. V and J calls and clone size are as listed in that table; D and trimming were resolved from the DNA. The data show around 170,000 clones, 84% seen once.

The chain combines TRBV27 with TRBJ1-1, with D perhaps TRBD1 (6 bases). The TCR comes from a woman aged 50 to 65 who had recovered from COVID-19. Source material: PBMCs or T cells enriched from blood (not recorded which). CDR3 coding DNA: TGTGCCAGCAGTGGCCGTGGCAGGGACAAAACTGAAGCTTTCTTT. It is translated as CASSGRGRDKTEAFF.